These 3 T cell receptor beta chains were all obtained from the same sample, sequenced in a study of cytomegalovirus exposure and HLA in healthy donors. Amplification used 60 Vbeta primers and 13 Jbeta primers. This table comes from immunoSEQ multiplex PCR, and its TCRdb copy is limited to in-frame clones, with some not included. The sample has some 65,000 clones, 65% to 70% seen once. The sequenced material came from PBMCs. These receptor sequences come from a woman aged 25 to 39 in good health and CMV-seronegative.

This chain uses TRBV7-9 with TRBJ1-2; TRBD1 matches 7 bases. Losses at the gene ends were 4 bases for V and 2 bases for J; bases not matched to a gene: 7. The V gene's germline CDR1 is SEHNR and CDR2 FQNEAQ (reference sequence). This CDR3 contains 15 residues. Written as DNA, the CDR3 is TGTGCCAGCAGCTCCGATGACAGGGTAAACTATGGCTACACCTTC. Amino acid sequence: CASSSDDRVNYGYTF.

The chain combines TRBV5-1 with TRBJ2-1, with TRBD1 matching 9 bases. The CDR3 is 17 amino acids. The V gene end was trimmed by 2 bases and the J gene end by 1 base; junction bases not matched to a gene: 7. CDR1 is SGHRS, CDR2 YFSETQ, per germline. As DNA, the CDR3 is TGCGCCAGCAGCTTCAATAACAGGGGGCTATCCTACAATGAGCAGTTCTTC. Amino acids: CASSFNNRGLSYNEQFF.

This clone was picked up one time. CDR3 DNA: TGTGCCAGTAGTATGTTAACGACAAACACCGGGGAGCTGTTTTTT. Its translation: CASSMLTTNTGELFF. This rearrangement joins TRBV19 to TRBJ2-2; unclear D gene. The CDR3 length is 15 residues. V lost 3 bases and J lost 2, with 10 bases in between. CDR1 is LNHDA, CDR2 SQIVND, per germline (reference sequence).